Listed here are 3 T cell receptor beta chains from one sample, sequenced in a study of identical twins. TCRdb ran MiXCR on the 5' RACE reads and lists one entry per CDR3 protein. The sample includes around 570,000 distinct CDR3 sequences, 9.6% of them seen just once. These data were likewise used in another study, on yellow fever vaccine responses in identical twins.

The sample consisted of PBMCs. All receptors derive from a woman aged 18-29 years in good health.

This clonotype showed up many times. This chain uses TRBV27 with TRBJ2-7; possibly TRBD1 for D (6 bases). Germline V gene lookup returns CDR1 MNHEY and CDR2 SMNVEV (reference sequence). The CDR3 runs to 15 residues. V was pared by 3 bases and J by 3 bases, with 15 bases between. The CDR3 protein is CASSLVSGVNYEQYF. The CDR3 DNA reads TGTGCCAGCAGTTTGGTTTCAGGGGTTAACTACGAGCAGTACTTC.

The CDR3 bases are TGTGCCAGCAGTGAGGGGTTCGGAAATTCACCCCTCCACTTT. Translation gives CASSEGFGNSPLHF. The chain combines TRBV6-2 or TRBV6-3 with TRBJ1-6, with D possibly TRBD1 on 5 matching bases. This CDR3 has 14 residues. With 5 bases removed from V and 7 bases from J, the gap between germline ends came to 12 bases. Germline CDR1 reads MNHEY; CDR2 reads SVGEGT.

This clonotype has ten or more counts. This chain uses TRBV6-1 with TRBJ1-2; the D is unclear. Trimming removed 6 bases at V and 6 bases at J, with 14 bases between. Looked up from germline, CDR1 is MNHNS and CDR2 is SASEGT. The CDR3 is 13 amino acids. The CDR3 DNA is TGTGCCAGCAGCCCCTCGGCCGGGGATGGCTACACCTTC. Its protein is CASSPSAGDGYTF.